Following are 28 T cell receptor beta chains from one sample sequenced in a study of blood T cell repertoires in COVID-19. Method: immunoSEQ multiplex PCR; TCRdb's copy keeps in-frame clones and lacks some. The repertoire holds 500,000 or so clones, with about nine tenths as singletons. Material: PBMCs or T cells enriched from blood (not recorded which). Receptor source: a woman aged 18-30 years who had recovered from COVID-19.

The V call is TRBV6-2 or TRBV6-3, the J call TRBJ1-2; D might be TRBD1 (5 bases). CDR3 length: 15 amino acids. Trimming removed 4 bases at V and 2 bases at J, with 14 bases between. CDR1 and CDR2 (germline): MNHEY, SVGEGT. The CDR3 sequence is CASSSGRLPNYGYTF. The CDR3 DNA follows: TGTGCCAGCAGTTCAGGGAGGCTGCCCAACTATGGCTACACCTTC.

The chain uses TRBV2 and TRBJ2-1; 8 bases are shared with TRBD1. V shed 5 bases and J 0 bases; nucleotides not matched to a gene: 12. Per germline, CDR1 SNHLY and CDR2 FYNNEI. The CDR3 length is 18 residues. The CDR3, as DNA: TGTGCCAGCAGTTGGGACAGGAATAATCTAAGCTCCTACAATGAGCAGTTCTTC. Its translation is CASSWDRNNLSSYNEQFF.

The chain combines TRBV3-1 (or the pseudogene TRBV3-2) with TRBJ2-5; D is unclear. From germline, CDR1 is LGHDT and CDR2 YNNKEL (reference sequence). The V gene lost 0 bases and the J gene lost 3 bases, with 11 bases spanning the gap. The length of the CDR3 is 15 residues. DNA for the CDR3: TGTGCCAGCAGCCAAGATGGCCGCCAGGAAGAGACCCAGTACTTC. The encoded protein is CASSQDGRQEETQYF.

This clone appeared a few times. The V call is TRBV7-9, the J call TRBJ1-2; D uncertain. V was pared by 5 bases and J by 8 bases, with 21 bases between. The CDR3 is made up of 15 amino acids. CDR1 SEHNR and CDR2 FQNEAQ come from the germline V gene (reference sequence). For the CDR3, the DNA is TGTGCCAGCAGCCCCTTTTCGGACGGATCGGGGGGCTACACCTTC. It codes for CASSPFSDGSGGYTF.

The rearrangement links TRBV9 to TRBJ1-2; 10 bases map to TRBD1. The CDR3 has 16 amino acids. V shed 4 bases, J shed 6 bases, and the junction held 12 bases outside the gene matches. CDR1 and CDR2 from the germline V gene are SGDLS and YYNGEE. The CDR3: CASSPTPGQGRNGYTF. Here the CDR3 DNA reads TGTGCCAGCAGCCCTACCCCGGGACAGGGGCGTAATGGCTACACCTTC.

The chain couples TRBV13 to TRBJ2-1, with a possible D match to TRBD2 (7 bases). The CDR3 loop spans 15 amino acids. Germline CDR1 and CDR2: PRHDT and FYEKMQ (reference sequence). Trimming stripped 1 base from V and 9 bases from J, with 16 bases between. CDR3 DNA sequence: TGTGCCAGCAGCTTAGAGGGGGGGCCCCGGATTGAGCAGTTCTTC. Its protein is CASSLEGGPRIEQFF.

The chain uses TRBV9 and TRBJ1-4; TRBD1 agrees at 7 bases. The length of the CDR3 is 15 residues. V was pared by 4 bases and J by 4 bases, with 7 bases of the junction left unmatched. Germline V gene lookup returns CDR1 SGDLS and CDR2 YYNGEE. CDR3 residues: CASSPRGDSNEKLFF. CDR3 DNA: TGTGCCAGCAGCCCTAGGGGGGACAGTAATGAAAAACTGTTTTTT. The variable domain in full, completed from reference TRBV9 and TRBJ1-4, reads DSGVTQTPKHLITATGQRVTLRCSPRSGDLSVYWYQQSLDQGLQFLIQYYNGEERAKGNILERFSAQQFPDLHSELNLSSLELGDSALYFCASSPRGDSNEKLFFGSGTQLSVL.

This clone is a singleton in its sample. The chain recombines TRBV11-2 with TRBJ1-6, with a tentative D call TRBD1 (5 bases). The CDR3 covers 15 residues. Trimming took 5 bases from V and 13 from J, leaving 21 bases between them. Looked up from germline, CDR1 is SGHAT and CDR2 is FQNNGV. The CDR3 bases are TGTGCCAGCAGCCACCAGCCTCAGGGTTCTGCTCCCCTCCACTTT. Protein: CASSHQPQGSAPLHF.

The rearrangement joins TRBV5-1 to TRBJ1-6, with TRBD1 matching 7 bases. V dropped 0 bases and J dropped 5; count of bases not matched to a gene: 2. Germline V CDR1 and CDR2: SGHRS, YFSETQ. The CDR3 contains 15 residues. CDR3 bases: TGCGCCAGCAGCTTGGGGGACAGAGATAATTCACCCCTCCACTTT. Its translation is CASSLGDRDNSPLHF.

This clone showed up just a few times. The V call is TRBV5-4, the J call TRBJ2-7; D unresolved. The V end was cut by 3 bases, the J end by 1 base, with 2 bases between. This CDR3 region has 11 residues. The germline V gene has CDR1 SGHNT and CDR2 YYREEE (reference sequence). The CDR3 loop is CASSSSYEQYF. The CDR3 DNA reads as TGTGCCAGCAGCTCTTCCTACGAGCAGTACTTC.

The chain recombines TRBV6-5 with TRBJ1-3; D gene unclear. CDR3 length: 14 residues. With 0 bases removed from V and 3 bases from J, the gap between germline ends came to 6 bases. From germline, CDR1 is MNHEY and CDR2 SVGAGI. CDR3 bases: TGTGCCAGCAGTTACTCGTCGGGTGGAAACACCATATATTTT. Translating it yields CASSYSSGGNTIYF.

The chain is built from TRBV7-2 and TRBJ1-5; no firm D call. The CDR3 is 17 amino acids. V lost 1 base, J lost 6 bases, and 19 bases lay in between. The germline CDR1 and CDR2 sequences are SGHTA and FQGNSA. CDR3 in DNA: TGTGCCAGCAGCTTAGGGCCCCCTTCCCCTCGCGGTCAGCCCCAGCATTTT. This encodes CASSLGPPSPRGQPQHF.

This clone was seen only a few times. The V call is TRBV5-1, the J call TRBJ1-2, with 8 nucleotides matching TRBD1. After removal of 4 bases from V and 3 bases from J, the junction contained 8 bases not matched to a gene. This CDR3 contains 15 residues. Germline-derived CDR1 and CDR2 are SGHRS and YFSETQ. CDR3 sequence reads: CASSASGGAYYGYTF. Here the CDR3 DNA reads TGCGCCAGCAGCGCGTCAGGGGGCGCTTACTATGGCTACACCTTC.

The chain is built from TRBV5-1 and TRBJ1-1; maybe TRBD1 (6 bases). This CDR3 spans 20 amino acids. Trimming removed 3 bases from V and 4 bases from J, with 31 bases in between. CDR1 SGHRS and CDR2 YFSETQ come from the germline V gene. The CDR3 sequence is CASSYGGDRFSIRKFTEAFF. The CDR3 DNA reads as TGCGCCAGCAGCTACGGTGGAGACAGGTTTTCTATTCGAAAGTTCACTGAAGCTTTCTTT. Drawing the rest from reference TRBV5-1 and TRBJ1-1, the complete variable domain is KAGVTQTPRYLIKTRGQQVTLSCSPISGHRSVSWYQQTPGQGLQFLFEYFSETQRNKGNFPGRFSGRQFSNSRSEMNVSTLELGDSALYLCASSYGGDRFSIRKFTEAFFGQGTRLTVV.

This chain uses TRBV7-9 with TRBJ2-3, with D possibly TRBD2 on 6 matching bases. Germline lookup yields CDR1 SEHNR and CDR2 FQNEAQ (reference sequence). CDR3 length equals 15 residues. Trimming removed 5 bases at V and 0 bases at J, with 12 bases between. The CDR3 DNA reads TGTGCCAGCAGCCCCGGGACTCCCAGCACAGATACGCAGTATTTT. Translation gives CASSPGTPSTDTQYF.

V usage is TRBV5-1 and J usage is TRBJ2-5; the match to TRBD2 covers 9 bases. Germline lookup yields CDR1 SGHRS and CDR2 YFSETQ. There are 13 residues in the CDR3. The V and J ends lost 5 bases and 5 bases, in that order; junction bases with no gene match: 4. CDR3 residues: CASRLAGEETQYF. CDR3 nucleotide sequence: TGCGCCAGCAGGTTAGCGGGGGAGGAGACCCAGTACTTC. Combining the CDR3 with reference TRBV5-1 and TRBJ2-5 gives the whole variable domain KAGVTQTPRYLIKTRGQQVTLSCSPISGHRSVSWYQQTPGQGLQFLFEYFSETQRNKGNFPGRFSGRQFSNSRSEMNVSTLELGDSALYLCASRLAGEETQYFGPGTRLLVL.

The V gene is TRBV4-1, the J gene TRBJ1-4, with a weak D call TRBD1 (6 bases). With 2 bases removed from V and 3 bases from J, the gap between germline ends came to 22 bases. CDR1 MGHRA and CDR2 YSYEKL come from the germline V gene. The CDR3 is 19 residues long. The DNA of the CDR3 is TGCGCCAGCAGCCAACTCAAGAGGGACATCTGGGAACCTAATGAAAAACTGTTTTTT. The encoded protein is CASSQLKRDIWEPNEKLFF.

The chain joins TRBV27 to TRBJ1-2; D call uncertain. The V end lost 6 bases, the J end lost 3 bases, and 17 bases lay between the germline ends. Germline V gene sequence: CDR1 MNHEY, CDR2 SMNVEV (reference sequence). CDR3 length: 15 residues. The CDR3 reads CASRHTAALHYGYTF. CDR3 sequence (DNA): TGTGCCAGCAGGCATACAGCGGCCCTTCACTATGGCTACACCTTC.

The V call is TRBV28, the J call TRBJ1-2; D not certain. This CDR3 contains 17 residues. Per germline, CDR1 MDHEN and CDR2 SYDVKM. Trimming removed 2 bases from V and 6 bases from J, with 22 bases in between. The CDR3 sequence is CASSLGSLYIRRDGYTF. CDR3 nucleotides: TGTGCCAGCAGTTTAGGCTCCCTCTATATCCGGAGGGATGGCTACACCTTC.

In this sample, this clone turned up once. This sequence joins TRBV28 and TRBJ2-5; the match to TRBD2 covers 7 bases. The germline gives CDR1 MDHEN, CDR2 SYDVKM. V lost 2 bases, J lost 0 bases, and 6 bases stayed unmatched. The CDR3 loop spans 16 amino acids. Written as DNA, the CDR3 is TGTGCCAGCAGTTTAAACCTAGCGGACTACCAAGAGACCCAGTACTTC. Its protein is CASSLNLADYQETQYF.

This chain connects TRBV3-1 (or the pseudogene TRBV3-2) to TRBJ1-5; 9 bases agree with TRBD1. The germline V gene encodes CDR1 LGHDT and CDR2 YNNKEL (reference sequence). This CDR3 contains 14 residues. With 4 bases clipped from V and 9 bases from J, the junction kept 7 bases outside the gene matches. The CDR3 coding sequence is TGTGCCAGCAGCCGGGACAGGGAAGGAAGGCCCCAGCATTTT. Translation gives CASSRDREGRPQHF.

The rearrangement uses TRBV6-2 or TRBV6-3 and TRBJ2-2; D might be TRBD1 (6 bases). Germline CDR1 MNHEY, CDR2 SVGEGT. The CDR3 contains 16 residues. V gave up 5 bases and J gave up 7 bases, with 20 bases separating them. The CDR3, as DNA: TGTGCCAGCAGTCCGGATCAGGGGATCCTCGGCGGGGAGCTGTTTTTT. Its translation is CASSPDQGILGGELFF.

The chain joins TRBV7-2 to TRBJ1-2; D is perhaps TRBD1 (6 bases). CDR1 and CDR2 (germline): SGHTA, FQGNSA. The V and J ends lost 5 bases and 7 bases respectively, with 11 bases between them. CDR3 length: 12 amino acids. The DNA for the CDR3 is TGTGCCAGCAGCCGAAGGGGGTTTGGCTACACCTTC. Encoded protein: CASSRRGFGYTF.

The chain is built from TRBV27 and TRBJ2-1; 7 positions match TRBD1. CDR3 size: 15 residues. Germline V gene sequence: CDR1 MNHEY, CDR2 SMNVEV (reference sequence). V gave up 5 bases and J gave up 9 bases; unmatched junction bases: 13. The CDR3 DNA sequence: TGTGCCAGCAGTACCCGGACAGGAGCCCTTGGTGAGCAGTTCTTC. Protein product: CASSTRTGALGEQFF.

Concerning this clone itself: The sample has other DNA sequences that encode this CDR3 too. The chain uses TRBV30 and TRBJ1-6; maybe TRBD1 (5 bases). This CDR3 is built from 14 residues. Per the germline V gene, CDR1 is GTSNPN and CDR2 is SVGIG (reference sequence). V dropped 0 bases and J dropped 5 bases, with 8 bases sitting between them. This CDR3 reads CAWSVRGNNSPLHF. Here the CDR3 DNA reads TGTGCCTGGAGTGTGCGGGGCAATAATTCACCCCTCCACTTT.

The genes are TRBV6-5 and TRBJ1-6; 9 bases line up with TRBD1. Per the germline V gene, CDR1 is MNHEY and CDR2 is SVGAGI. The junction had 1 base not matched to a gene; V was cut back by 0 bases and J by 7 bases. The CDR3 contains 15 residues. This CDR3 reads CASSYSGQGNSPLHF. The CDR3 DNA sequence: TGTGCCAGCAGTTACTCAGGACAGGGGAATTCACCCCTCCACTTT.

The chain couples TRBV10-3 to TRBJ2-2; possible D gene TRBD1, 6 bases. This CDR3 comprises 13 residues. Deletions cut 7 bases from V and 7 bases from J, with 13 bases between. Germline V gene data show CDR1 as ENHRY and CDR2 as SYGVKD. The CDR3 reads CAIKTGANGELFF. CDR3 DNA sequence: TGTGCCATCAAGACAGGAGCAAACGGGGAGCTGTTTTTT.

CDR3 sequence: CASTLGGSSTDTQYF. CDR3 in DNA: TGTGCCAGCACCTTAGGGGGCTCTAGCACAGATACGCAGTATTTT. The V and J genes are TRBV25-1 and TRBJ2-3, with TRBD1 identical over 7 bases. CDR3 length: 15 amino acids. V lost 7 bases to trimming and J lost 0 bases; unmatched junction nucleotides: 7. Germline V gene lookup returns CDR1 MGHDK and CDR2 SYGVNS.